This T cell receptor beta chain came from a study of cytomegalovirus exposure and HLA in healthy donors. Study-wide results and caveats: Owing to their indistinguishability, certain V segments, notably TRBV6-2 and TRBV6-3, were excluded. The HLA-A and HLA-B alleles of most subjects were reportedly predicted accurately from TCR beta sequences. Previously analyzed data showed that most TCR beta V segments were productive at a frequency of about 87% or about 30%.

In regard to this clone: Antigen specificity is unknown.

After removal of 4 bases from V and 4 bases from J, the junction contained 6 bases not matched to a gene. This CDR3 is built from 15 residues. Germline CDR1 reads SGHTA; CDR2 reads FQGNSA. Amplification used 60 Vbeta primers and 13 Jbeta primers. Repertoires were generated with immunoSEQ multiplex PCR, while TCRdb's copy carries only in-frame clones and drops some. The table includes some 70,000 clones, less than 70% detected once. The material sequenced was PBMCs. The clonotype was recovered from a woman in her forties or fifties in good health and CMV-seronegative. J is TRBJ2-5 and V is TRBV7-2, with 10 bases lining up with TRBD2. The CDR3 spells CASSSAGGEVETQYF. For the CDR3, the DNA is TGTGCCAGCAGCTCAGCGGGAGGGGAGGTAGAGACCCAGTACTTC.